The clone carrying this TCR beta chain was counted a few times. Its cognate antigen is unknown. The data derive from a study of CD8+ T cells in alopecia areata. Across the study: Among treated patients, oral tofacitinib was administered at 5 to 10 mg twice daily.

Whole-study results and caveats: Patients showed less clear TCR sequence sharing than mice, possibly partly because of HLA diversity. Because one nonresponder was included, the link of baseline CD8+ expansion to response is considered uncertain.

Treatment described: oral pan-JAK inhibitor, 5-10 mg twice daily. Sampling of alopecia areata patients yielded lesional scalp punch biopsies as well as peripheral blood. V dropped 0 bases and J dropped 6; count of bases not matched to a gene: 2. Germline assignment: CDR1 SGHRS and CDR2 YFSETQ. There are 15 residues in the CDR3. Extracted from the samples, RNA was reverse transcribed into cDNA to serve as the sequencing template. The repertoire was sequenced with immunoSEQ multiplex PCR; TCRdb's copy has only in-frame clones and lacks some. Of 200,000 or so clones listed, 35% to 40% are singletons. This rearrangement joins TRBV5-1 to TRBJ2-2, with 10 bases fitting TRBD2. This TCR derives from a human donor with alopecia areata. The input for sequencing was CD4+ T cells sorted from blood, taken at approximately week 31, from a patient treated with tofacitinib. The CDR3 region is CASSLGTSGPGELFF. The CDR3 nucleotides read TGCGCCAGCAGCTTGGGGACTAGCGGACCCGGGGAGCTGTTTTTT.